This T cell receptor (beta chain) came from a study of blood T cell repertoires in COVID-19. Study at large: Italy, Spain and the United States were the sources of the convalescent and acute COVID-19 samples.

Study processing details: By means of reference gene primer amplification, nucleated cell counts were estimated. Assay used: immunoSEQ multiplex PCR; TCRdb lists only in-frame clones, some missing. From that table come the V and J calls and clone size; the DNA was used to work out D and trimming. Here the sample spans hundreds of thousands of clones, more than 80% being singletons. The germline CDR1 and CDR2 sequences are MDHEN and SYDVKM. The CDR3 covers 13 residues. The V end lost 6 bases, the J end lost 0 bases, and 6 bases lay between the germline ends. Clinical history reported by participants formed the basis on which cohorts were assigned. Two negative PCRs, clearance, or symptom resolution had been documented for recovered Cohort 3 donors.

Sample: PBMCs or T cells enriched from blood (not recorded which). The clonotype was recovered from a man aged 25-45 years who had recovered from COVID-19. The V call is TRBV28, the J call TRBJ1-5; D gene ambiguous. The CDR3 loop is CASRGDSNQPQHF. The CDR3 nucleotides are TGTGCCAGCAGGGGAGATAGCAATCAGCCCCAGCATTTT.